A single sample is the source of the 15 T cell receptor beta chains below, sequenced in a study of blood T cell repertoires in COVID-19. Assay used: immunoSEQ multiplex PCR; TCRdb lists only in-frame clones, some missing. The data show about 100,000 clones, roughly 92% seen once. The source material was peripheral blood. These receptors originate from a man aged 50 or older with active COVID-19.

This clone was picked up one time. This chain uses TRBV5-1 with TRBJ2-1; TRBD2 matches 10 bases. V was clipped by 5 bases and J by 6 bases; unmatched bases: 8. This CDR3 region has 15 residues. Germline CDR1 reads SGHRS; CDR2 reads YFSETQ. CDR3 amino acids: CASRGTSGMGNEQFF. In nucleotides, the CDR3 is TGCGCCAGCAGAGGAACTAGCGGGATGGGCAATGAGCAGTTCTTC.

V and J are TRBV5-1 and TRBJ1-1; 8 bases agree with TRBD1. CDR1 is SGHRS and CDR2 is YFSETQ in the germline V gene. Germline trimming cut 3 bases from V and 5 bases from J; bases unmatched to any gene: 6. CDR3 length: 14 amino acids. In DNA, the CDR3 is TGCGCCAGCAGCTACTTGGGACAGGTGACTGAAGCTTTCTTT. Its protein product is CASSYLGQVTEAFF.

This sequence joins TRBV11-3 and TRBJ2-4, with a possible D match to TRBD1 (6 bases). The CDR3 is made up of 19 amino acids. V lost 5 bases and J 0 bases, leaving 23 bases between the germline ends. The germline V gene has CDR1 SGHNT and CDR2 YENEEA. The CDR3 DNA is TGTGCCAGCAGCCACCCGGACAGAGAATATTCCCTAGCCAAAAACATTCAGTACTTC. Its translation: CASSHPDREYSLAKNIQYF.

The CDR3 nucleotides read TGTGCCAGCAGCCAAGTGGGACTCGCGGAAGATACGCAGTATTTT. This sequence encodes CASSQVGLAEDTQYF. The rearrangement uses TRBV3-1 (or the pseudogene TRBV3-2) and TRBJ2-3, with D perhaps TRBD2 (6 bases). The CDR3 extends over 15 amino acids. V was trimmed by 1 base and J by 5 bases, leaving 13 bases between them. The germline V gene encodes CDR1 LGHDT and CDR2 YNNKEL (reference sequence).

The genes are TRBV14 and TRBJ1-1; D call uncertain. This CDR3 spans 14 amino acids. The ends were cut back, 5 bases at V and 2 bases at J, with 12 bases in the middle. Germline V gene sequence: CDR1 SGHDN, CDR2 FVKESK. The DNA for the CDR3 is TGTGCCAGCAGCGAGAATCTACCCAACACTGAAGCTTTCTTT. Translation gives CASSENLPNTEAFF.

CDR3 coding DNA: TGTGCCAGCAGCCAATGGACTAGCGGAAACAATGAGCAGTTCTTC. As protein: CASSQWTSGNNEQFF. The V call is TRBV4-2, the J call TRBJ2-1; 10 positions match TRBD2. This CDR3 spans 15 amino acids. The junction had 3 bases not matched to a gene; V was cut back by 2 bases and J by 5 bases. Germline V gene data show CDR1 as LGHNA and CDR2 as YNFKEQ.

The rearrangement uses TRBV12-3 or TRBV12-4 and TRBJ2-7, with D unclear. The CDR3 length is 13 residues. Between the trimmed V and J ends, which lost 3 bases and 3 bases, there was a span of 9 bases. The CDR3 loop is CASSFESFYEQYF. The CDR3 DNA reads as TGTGCCAGCAGTTTCGAGTCTTTCTACGAGCAGTACTTC.

This clone was detected only once. The chain recombines TRBV6-2 or TRBV6-3 with TRBJ2-5; D unclear. Germline V gene sequence: CDR1 MNHEY, CDR2 SVGEGT. This CDR3 is built from 13 residues. The ends were cut back, 5 bases at V and 1 base at J, with 8 bases in the middle. CDR3 DNA sequence: TGTGCCAGCAGTCTGACAAGCCAAGAGACCCAGTACTTC. Its translation is CASSLTSQETQYF.

The chain recombines TRBV10-2 with TRBJ2-1; TRBD2 might be the D (6 bases). Germline V gene sequence: CDR1 WSHSY, CDR2 SAAADI. The CDR3 contains 16 residues. The ends were cut back, 5 bases at V and 5 bases at J, with 19 bases in the middle. Here the CDR3 DNA reads TGCGCCAGCAGTTCCCCGGGGGAGTGGGGGGACAATGAGCAGTTCTTC. Protein: CASSSPGEWGDNEQFF.

V is TRBV7-2 and J is TRBJ2-5; tentatively, D is TRBD2 (6 bases). The CDR3 is 14 residues long. V was clipped by 1 base and J by 4 bases, with 10 bases between them. Germline values: CDR1 SGHTA, CDR2 FQGNSA. The CDR3 reads CASSLDGGAETQYF. The CDR3, as DNA: TGTGCCAGCAGCTTAGACGGGGGAGCAGAGACCCAGTACTTC.

V usage is TRBV10-2 and J usage is TRBJ2-7; possibly TRBD2 for D (6 bases). This CDR3 comprises 15 residues. V was clipped by 2 bases and J by 4 bases, with 15 bases between them. Germline assignment: CDR1 WSHSY and CDR2 SAAADI. Written as DNA, the CDR3 is TGCGCCAGCAGTGAGCAGGCTAGCGCAAGATACGAGCAGTACTTC. It codes for CASSEQASARYEQYF.

The J gene is TRBJ2-3, the V gene TRBV14; a possible D gene is TRBD1 (7 bases). The length of the CDR3 is 19 residues. V was trimmed by 1 base and J by 1 base, leaving 21 bases between them. Germline CDR1 is SGHDN and CDR2 is FVKESK. In DNA, the CDR3 is TGTGCCAGCAGCCAAGGGAGGGAAGAGACGGGGACAGGCACAGATACGCAGTATTTT. It yields the protein CASSQGREETGTGTDTQYF.

The chain is built from TRBV7-9 and TRBJ2-5; 7 bases line up with TRBD1. Germline CDR1 and CDR2: SEHNR and FQNEAQ (reference sequence). V shed 1 base and J 10 bases; nucleotides not matched to a gene: 18. The CDR3 totals 17 residues. The CDR3 DNA is TGTGCCAGCAGCTTAGAATGGGACAGAAGATTGATGATGGGCCAGTACTTC. Protein product: CASSLEWDRRLMMGQYF.

The V and J genes are TRBV2 and TRBJ2-7; D call uncertain. Trimming took off 6 bases at V and 3 bases at J, with 6 bases between the two ends. The CDR3 contains 11 residues. Per germline, CDR1 SNHLY and CDR2 FYNNEI. The CDR3 here is CASSAGYEQYF. The CDR3 nucleotides read TGTGCCAGCAGCGCAGGCTACGAGCAGTACTTC.

The V call is TRBV3-1 (or the pseudogene TRBV3-2), the J call TRBJ1-3; possibly TRBD1 for D (5 bases). The V and J ends lost 4 bases and 0 bases respectively, with 10 bases between them. The CDR3 has 15 residues. Germline V gives CDR1 LGHDT, CDR2 YNNKEL (reference sequence). CDR3 bases: TGTGCCAGCAGCCGCCGACAGAGCTCTGGAAACACCATATATTTT. Translating gives CASSRRQSSGNTIYF.